A selection of T cell receptor beta chains follows, all from one sample in a study of OX40 agonist ivuxolimab in advanced cancers. TCRdb keeps only in-frame clones here, not all; method: immunoSEQ multiplex PCR. Of tens of thousands of clones listed, approximately 90% are singletons. The sample here was CD4+ or CD8+ T cells sorted from blood, taken in a trial of the OX40 agonist ivuxolimab. Every receptor here comes from an adult with an advanced solid tumor such as melanoma, head and neck, liver or kidney cancer. The CDR3 runs from the conserved cysteine through the conserved F or W. A D gene is named only where the DNA matches it firmly. The listing skips clone size in some rows; elsewhere it reads once, few, many or a size class.

J	size	D	V	CDR3	DNA
TRBJ2-6	-	-	TRBV5-1	CASSLGAGLATISGAANVLTF	TGCGCCAGCAGCTTGGGGGCAGGGCTGGCCACGATATCTGGGGCGGCCAACGTCCTGACTTTC
TRBJ1-2	-	TRBD1	TRBV5-1	CASSLGTGNGYTF	TGCGCCAGCAGCTTGGGGACAGGGAATGGCTACACCTTC
TRBJ2-7	-	-	TRBV5-1	CASSWEGPTYEQYF	TGCGCCAGCAGCTGGGAAGGTCCGACCTACGAGCAGTACTTC
TRBJ2-1	-	-	TRBV4-2	CASSQENAGYNEQFF	TGTGCCAGCAGCCAAGAGAACGCCGGATACAATGAGCAGTTCTTC
TRBJ2-7	-	TRBD2	TRBV7-2	CASSSQGLAVPYEQYF	TGTGCCAGCAGCTCTCAGGGACTAGCGGTTCCCTACGAGCAGTACTTC
TRBJ1-2	-	TRBD1	TRBV18	CASSIQDARDRGGYTF	TGTGCCAGCTCAATACAAGACGCCCGGGACAGGGGTGGCTACACCTTC
TRBJ2-4	-	-	TRBV6-1	CASSDPTRRGKNIQYF	TGTGCCAGCAGTGATCCCACCCGGCGGGGCAAAAACATTCAGTACTTC
TRBJ2-7	-	TRBD2	TRBV18	CASSRGGLVYEQYF	TGTGCCAGCTCACGGGGGGGACTAGTCTACGAGCAGTACTTC
TRBJ2-7	-	TRBD2	TRBV29-1	CSVAAGGAYEQYF	TGCAGCGTTGCCGCGGGAGGGGCCTACGAGCAGTACTTC
TRBJ1-2	-	-	TRBV4-2	CASSQDYGKPYGNYGYTF	TGTGCCAGCAGCCAAGATTACGGCAAACCATATGGCAACTATGGCTACACCTTC
TRBJ2-1	-	-	TRBV29-1	CSVRTGSEQFF	TGCAGCGTACGGACGGGGAGTGAGCAGTTCTTC
TRBJ2-7	few	-	TRBV7-9	CASSLRGTYEQYF	TGTGCCAGCAGCTTAAGGGGTACATACGAGCAGTACTTC
TRBJ1-2	-	-	TRBV7-9	CASSSHIGAEYGYTF	TGTGCCAGCAGCTCCCATATCGGCGCGGAGTATGGCTACACCTTC
TRBJ2-3	-	TRBD2	TRBV5-1	CASKAGMAPDTQYF	TGCGCCAGCAAAGCGGGAATGGCCCCAGATACGCAGTATTTT